What follows describes a single TCR beta chain. The time point here: cycle 4 day 1 (C4D1), after 6 weeks of nivolumab. After autologous stem cell transplantation all patients relapsed, and prior brentuximab vedotin exposure differed between cohorts. These data belong to a study of PD-1 blockade in classical Hodgkin lymphoma. Only in-frame clones appear in the TCRdb table, and some are missing; sequencing was by immunoSEQ multiplex PCR. The repertoire consists of 64,000 or so clones, with around 94% occurring once and the leading ten covering 6.5% to 9.5%. The CDR3 spans 15 residues. Germline loops: CDR1 MNHEY, CDR2 SVGAGI. Trimming left V 7 bases short and J 4 bases short, with 14 bases between.

V and J are TRBV6-5 and TRBJ2-6, with D possibly matching TRBD2 (6 bases). The sequenced sample was peripheral blood mononuclear cells (PBMCs), obtained before the fourth cycle of nivolumab. The sequence was obtained from a human donor with classical Hodgkin lymphoma. This chain's CDR3 is CASTEAGFGANVLTF. The CDR3 nucleotides read TGTGCCAGCACGGAGGCGGGGTTCGGGGCCAACGTCCTGACTTTC.